The 10 T cell receptor beta chains below were found in one sample sequenced in a study of cytomegalovirus exposure and HLA in healthy donors. The PCR employed 60 Vbeta primers together with 13 Jbeta primers. Assay used: immunoSEQ multiplex PCR; TCRdb lists only in-frame clones, some missing. The table lists about 190,000 clones, approximately 79% of them singletons. The sequenced sample was PBMCs. Receptor source: a young woman in good health and CMV-seronegative.

This chain joins TRBV7-8 and TRBJ2-7, with TRBD2 as a possible D gene (6 bases). There are 16 residues in the CDR3. Germline values: CDR1 SGHVS, CDR2 FQNEAQ. V was shortened by 5 bases and J by 4 bases, with 21 bases between the two germline ends. The CDR3 DNA reads TGTGCCAGCAGCAAAAGTCTGCGGGACGGTCTTTACGAGCAGTACTTC. Amino acids: CASSKSLRDGLYEQYF.

The chain carries TRBV9 and TRBJ2-1; 10 bases map to TRBD2. V shed 4 bases and J 1 base; nucleotides not matched to a gene: 17. Germline-derived CDR1 and CDR2 are SGDLS and YYNGEE. CDR3 size: 20 residues. The CDR3 DNA reads TGTGCCAGCAGCACAAAGATAGCGGGGGGACTCATGCAATCCTACAATGAGCAGTTCTTC. It specifies CASSTKIAGGLMQSYNEQFF.

The V and J genes are TRBV9 and TRBJ1-1; perhaps TRBD1 as D (6 bases). Trimming took off 4 bases at V and 1 base at J, with 14 bases between the two ends. Per the germline V gene, CDR1 is SGDLS and CDR2 is YYNGEE. The CDR3 runs 15 residues. Here the CDR3 DNA reads TGTGCCAGCAGCCCTCGCGTGACAGGGAACACTGAAGCTTTCTTT. Its protein is CASSPRVTGNTEAFF.

This clone was seen a single time. The chain has TRBV14 and TRBJ2-1; D may be TRBD2 (5 bases). Germline CDR1 and CDR2: SGHDN and FVKESK. V lost 5 bases and J lost 0, with 14 bases in between. The CDR3 loop spans 16 amino acids. The CDR3, as DNA: TGTGCCAGCAGCGGCTTCGGGATCCGCTCCTACAATGAGCAGTTCTTC. Translated, it gives CASSGFGIRSYNEQFF.

The chain employs TRBV5-1 and TRBJ1-6; 7 positions agree with TRBD1. Germline V CDR1 and CDR2: SGHRS, YFSETQ. The J segment lost 10 bases and the V segment lost 1 base, leaving 11 bases of the junction unmatched. CDR3 length: 16 amino acids. The CDR3 protein is CASSLNLGQRESPLHF. DNA of the CDR3: TGCGCCAGCAGCTTGAATTTGGGACAGCGTGAATCACCCCTCCACTTT.

This chain uses TRBV4-3 with TRBJ1-5, with TRBD1 identical over 9 bases. CDR3 length equals 16 residues. Losses at the gene ends were 0 bases for V and 7 bases for J; bases not matched to a gene: 7. CDR1 and CDR2 (germline): LGHNA, YSLEER. The CDR3 loop is CASSQDPGQGRQPQHF. The CDR3 coding sequence is TGCGCCAGCAGCCAAGACCCGGGACAGGGTCGACAGCCCCAGCATTTT.

The chain joins TRBV6-4 to TRBJ2-3, with 11 bases identical to TRBD2. V dropped 6 bases and J dropped 4; count of bases not matched to a gene: 6. The CDR3 has 15 residues. The V gene's germline CDR1 is MRHNA and CDR2 SNTAGT. In DNA, the CDR3 is TGTGCCAGCAGCGGTAGCGGGGGGGCCGCAGATACGCAGTATTTT. Its translation: CASSGSGGAADTQYF.

With regard to this clone: The same CDR3 can be traced to other DNA sequences in this sample. The CDR3 nucleotides read TGTGCCAGCAGCCAAGTTCGGGATACGCAGTATTTT. It specifies CASSQVRDTQYF. The chain joins TRBV14 to TRBJ2-3; D gene ambiguous. Germline V gene data show CDR1 as SGHDN and CDR2 as FVKESK. V was pared by 1 base and J by 6 bases, with 5 bases between. This CDR3 contains 12 residues. The variable domain in full, with the rest retrieved from reference TRBV14 and TRBJ2-3, is EAGVTQFPSHSVIEKGQTVTLRCDPISGHDNLYWYRRVMGKEIKFLLHFVKESKQDESGMPNNRFLAERTGGTYSTLKVQPAELEDSGVYFCASSQVRDTQYFGPGTRLTVL.

V is TRBV11-2 and J is TRBJ1-6; D is unclear. Trimming stripped 1 base from V and 7 bases from J, with 14 bases between. The CDR3 consists of 16 residues. From germline, CDR1 is SGHAT and CDR2 FQNNGV. The CDR3 sequence: CASSLGPGVGNSPLHF. The CDR3 nucleotides are TGTGCCAGCAGCTTAGGCCCCGGAGTTGGGAATTCACCCCTCCACTTT.

V usage is TRBV30 and J usage is TRBJ2-5; no definite D call. The CDR3 covers 13 residues. Germline CDR1 reads GTSNPN; CDR2 reads SVGIG (reference sequence). V lost 1 base and J lost 4, with 10 bases in between. Here the CDR3 reads CAWSGEFVETQYF. Written as DNA, the CDR3 is TGTGCCTGGAGTGGAGAGTTTGTAGAGACCCAGTACTTC.